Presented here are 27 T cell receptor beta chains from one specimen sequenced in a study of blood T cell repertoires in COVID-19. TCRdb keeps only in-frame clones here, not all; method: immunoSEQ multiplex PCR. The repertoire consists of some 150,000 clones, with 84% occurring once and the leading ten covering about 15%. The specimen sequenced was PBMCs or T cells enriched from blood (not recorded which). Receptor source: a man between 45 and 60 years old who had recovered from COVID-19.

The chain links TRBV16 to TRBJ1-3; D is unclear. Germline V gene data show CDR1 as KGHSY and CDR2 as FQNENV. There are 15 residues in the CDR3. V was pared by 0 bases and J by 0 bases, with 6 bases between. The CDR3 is CASSQSRLSGNTIYF. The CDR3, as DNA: TGTGCCAGCAGCCAATCCAGGCTCTCTGGAAACACCATATATTTT.

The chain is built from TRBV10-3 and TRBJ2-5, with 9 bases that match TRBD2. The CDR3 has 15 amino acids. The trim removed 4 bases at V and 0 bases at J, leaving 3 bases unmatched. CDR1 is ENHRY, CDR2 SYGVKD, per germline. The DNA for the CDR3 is TGTGCCATCAGTGGGGGACTAGCATACCAAGAGACCCAGTACTTC. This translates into CAISGGLAYQETQYF.

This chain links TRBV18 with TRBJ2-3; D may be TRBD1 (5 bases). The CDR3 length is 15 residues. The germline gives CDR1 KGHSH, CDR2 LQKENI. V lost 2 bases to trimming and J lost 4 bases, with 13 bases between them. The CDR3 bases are TGTGCCAGCTCACCAAACAGTCAGGGCGCAGATACGCAGTATTTT. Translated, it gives CASSPNSQGADTQYF.

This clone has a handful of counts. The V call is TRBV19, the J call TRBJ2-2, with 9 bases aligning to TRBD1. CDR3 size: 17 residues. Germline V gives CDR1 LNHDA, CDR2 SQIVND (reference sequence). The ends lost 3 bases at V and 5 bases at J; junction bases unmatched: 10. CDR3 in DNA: TGTGCCAGTAGTATTTTACAGGGGGCGAGGGGAACCGGGGAGCTGTTTTTT. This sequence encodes CASSILQGARGTGELFF. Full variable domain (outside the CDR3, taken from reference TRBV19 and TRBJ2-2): DGGITQSPKYLFRKEGQNVTLSCEQNLNHDAMYWYRQDPGQGLRLIYYSQIVNDFQKGDIAEGYSVSREKKESFPLTVTSAQKNPTAFYLCASSILQGARGTGELFFGEGSRLTVL.

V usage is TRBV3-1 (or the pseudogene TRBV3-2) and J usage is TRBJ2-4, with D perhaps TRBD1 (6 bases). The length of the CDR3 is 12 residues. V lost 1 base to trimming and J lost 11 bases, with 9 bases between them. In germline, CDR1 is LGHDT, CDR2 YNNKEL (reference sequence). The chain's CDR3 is CASSQGEGVQYF. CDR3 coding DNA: TGTGCCAGCAGCCAAGGCGAGGGGGTTCAGTACTTC.

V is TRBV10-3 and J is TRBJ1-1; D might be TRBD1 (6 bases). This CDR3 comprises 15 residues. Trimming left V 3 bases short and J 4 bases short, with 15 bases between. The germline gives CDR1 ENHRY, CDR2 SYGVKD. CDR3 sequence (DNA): TGTGCCATCAGTGACGGGACACTTAGCGTCACTGAAGCTTTCTTT. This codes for CAISDGTLSVTEAFF.

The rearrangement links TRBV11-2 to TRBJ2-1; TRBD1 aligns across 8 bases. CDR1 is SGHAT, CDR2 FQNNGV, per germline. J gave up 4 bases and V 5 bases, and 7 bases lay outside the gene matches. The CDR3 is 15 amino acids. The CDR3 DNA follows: TGTGCCAGCAGCCCTCGACAGGGGTTATACAATGAGCAGTTCTTC. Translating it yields CASSPRQGLYNEQFF.

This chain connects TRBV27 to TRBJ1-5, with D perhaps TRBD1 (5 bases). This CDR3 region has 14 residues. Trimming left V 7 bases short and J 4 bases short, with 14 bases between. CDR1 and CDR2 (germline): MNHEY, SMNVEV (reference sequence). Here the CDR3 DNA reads TGTGCCAGCAAGGGGACTCCAGGGAATCAGCCCCAGCATTTT. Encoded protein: CASKGTPGNQPQHF.

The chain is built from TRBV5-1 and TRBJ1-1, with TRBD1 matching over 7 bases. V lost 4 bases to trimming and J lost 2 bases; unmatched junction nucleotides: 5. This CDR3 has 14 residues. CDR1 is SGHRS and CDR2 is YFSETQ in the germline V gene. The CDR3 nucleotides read TGCGCCAGCAGCACGGGACAGACAAACACTGAAGCTTTCTTT. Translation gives CASSTGQTNTEAFF. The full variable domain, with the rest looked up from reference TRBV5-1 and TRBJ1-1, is KAGVTQTPRYLIKTRGQQVTLSCSPISGHRSVSWYQQTPGQGLQFLFEYFSETQRNKGNFPGRFSGRQFSNSRSEMNVSTLELGDSALYLCASSTGQTNTEAFFGQGTRLTVV.

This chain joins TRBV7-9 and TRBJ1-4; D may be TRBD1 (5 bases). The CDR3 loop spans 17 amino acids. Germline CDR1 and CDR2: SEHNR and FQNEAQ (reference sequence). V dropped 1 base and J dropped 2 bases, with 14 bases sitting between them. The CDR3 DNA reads TGTGCCAGCAGCTTAGTAGCAGGGTGGTGGACTAATGAAAAACTGTTTTTT. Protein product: CASSLVAGWWTNEKLFF. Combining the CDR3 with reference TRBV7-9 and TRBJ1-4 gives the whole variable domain DTGVSQNPRHKITKRGQNVTFRCDPISEHNRLYWYRQTLGQGPEFLTYFQNEAQLEKSRLLSDRFSAERPKGSFSTLEIQRTEQGDSAMYLCASSLVAGWWTNEKLFFGSGTQLSVL.

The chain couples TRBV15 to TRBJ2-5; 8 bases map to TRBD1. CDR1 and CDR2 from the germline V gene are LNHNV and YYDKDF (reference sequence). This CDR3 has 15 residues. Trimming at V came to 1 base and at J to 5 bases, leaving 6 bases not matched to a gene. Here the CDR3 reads CATSRVQGAGETQYF. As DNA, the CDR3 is TGTGCCACCAGCAGAGTGCAGGGGGCTGGGGAGACCCAGTACTTC.

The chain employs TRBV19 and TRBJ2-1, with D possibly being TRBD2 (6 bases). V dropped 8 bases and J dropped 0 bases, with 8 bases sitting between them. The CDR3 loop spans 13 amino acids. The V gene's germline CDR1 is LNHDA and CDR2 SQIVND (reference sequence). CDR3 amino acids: CASRGSSYNEQFF. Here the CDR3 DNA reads TGTGCCAGTCGGGGGTCCTCCTACAATGAGCAGTTCTTC.

The CDR3 nucleotides are TGTGCCAGCAGCTTAAGACTAGCGGGGGATGGCGGGGAGCTGTTTTTT. This translates into CASSLRLAGDGGELFF. This chain connects TRBV7-9 to TRBJ2-2; 12 bases match TRBD2. The trim removed 2 bases at V and 7 bases at J, leaving 5 bases unmatched. Germline assignment: CDR1 SEHNR and CDR2 FQNEAQ (reference sequence). The CDR3 is 16 amino acids.

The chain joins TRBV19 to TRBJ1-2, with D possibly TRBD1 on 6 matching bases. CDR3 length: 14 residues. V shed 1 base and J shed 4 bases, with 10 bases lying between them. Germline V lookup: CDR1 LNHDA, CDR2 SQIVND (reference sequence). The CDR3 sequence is CASSIGQASYGYTF. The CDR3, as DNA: TGTGCCAGTAGTATAGGACAGGCGAGCTATGGCTACACCTTC.

CDR3 in DNA: TGTGCCAGCTCACCGGGCCGACAGGGGCAGCCCCAGCATTTT. Its protein is CASSPGRQGQPQHF. The chain links TRBV18 to TRBJ1-5; 8 bases match TRBD1. V trimming: 3 bases; J trimming: 7 bases; junction bases outside the gene matches: 5. The CDR3 runs 14 residues. In germline, CDR1 is KGHSH, CDR2 LQKENI.

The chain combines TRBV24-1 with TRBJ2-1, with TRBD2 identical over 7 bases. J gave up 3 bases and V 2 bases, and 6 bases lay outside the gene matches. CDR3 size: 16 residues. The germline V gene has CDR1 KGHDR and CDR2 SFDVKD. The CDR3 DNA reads TGTGCCACCAGTGATTCCAGCGGGGCCTTCTACAATGAGCAGTTCTTC. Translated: CATSDSSGAFYNEQFF.

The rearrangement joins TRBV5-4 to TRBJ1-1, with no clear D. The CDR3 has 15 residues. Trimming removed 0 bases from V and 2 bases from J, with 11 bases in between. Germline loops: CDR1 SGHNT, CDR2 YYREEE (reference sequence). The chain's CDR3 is CASSLAVTRNTEAFF. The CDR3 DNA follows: TGTGCCAGCAGCTTGGCCGTGACACGAAACACTGAAGCTTTCTTT.

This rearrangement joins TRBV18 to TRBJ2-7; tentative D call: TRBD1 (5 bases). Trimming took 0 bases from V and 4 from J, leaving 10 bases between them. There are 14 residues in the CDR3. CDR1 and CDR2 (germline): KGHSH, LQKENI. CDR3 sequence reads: CASSPPGPVYEQYF. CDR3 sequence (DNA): TGTGCCAGCTCACCACCGGGGCCCGTATACGAGCAGTACTTC.

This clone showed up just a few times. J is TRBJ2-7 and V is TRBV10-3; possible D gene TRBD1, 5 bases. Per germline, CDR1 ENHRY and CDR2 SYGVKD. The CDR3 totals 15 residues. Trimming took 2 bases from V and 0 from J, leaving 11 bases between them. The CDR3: CAISEPTGFSYEQYF. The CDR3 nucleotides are TGTGCCATCAGTGAGCCCACAGGTTTCTCCTACGAGCAGTACTTC.

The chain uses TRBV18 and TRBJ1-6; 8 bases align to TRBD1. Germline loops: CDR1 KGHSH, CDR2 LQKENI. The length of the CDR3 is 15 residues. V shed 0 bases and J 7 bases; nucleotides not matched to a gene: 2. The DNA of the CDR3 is TGTGCCAGCTCACCACCGGGGGACAGGAATTCACCCCTCCACTTT. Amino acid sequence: CASSPPGDRNSPLHF. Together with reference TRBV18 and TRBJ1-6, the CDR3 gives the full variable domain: NAGVMQNPRHLVRRRGQEARLRCSPMKGHSHVYWYRQLPEEGLKFMVYLQKENIIDESGMPKERFSAEFPKEGPSILRIQQVVRGDSAAYFCASSPPGDRNSPLHFGNGTRLTVT.

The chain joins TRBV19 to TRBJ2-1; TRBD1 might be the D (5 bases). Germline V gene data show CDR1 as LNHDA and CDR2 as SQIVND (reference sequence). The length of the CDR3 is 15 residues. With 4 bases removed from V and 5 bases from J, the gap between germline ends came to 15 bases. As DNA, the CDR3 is TGTGCCAGTAGTACCCGCAGGGTATCCAACAATGAGCAGTTCTTC. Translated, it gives CASSTRRVSNNEQFF.

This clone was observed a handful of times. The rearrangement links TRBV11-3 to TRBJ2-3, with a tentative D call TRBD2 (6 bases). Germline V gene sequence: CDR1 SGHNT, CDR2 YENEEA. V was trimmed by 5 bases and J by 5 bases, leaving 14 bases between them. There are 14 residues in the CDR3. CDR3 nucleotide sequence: TGTGCCAGCAGCCCCACGGGGGAAGTAGATACGCAGTATTTT. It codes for CASSPTGEVDTQYF.

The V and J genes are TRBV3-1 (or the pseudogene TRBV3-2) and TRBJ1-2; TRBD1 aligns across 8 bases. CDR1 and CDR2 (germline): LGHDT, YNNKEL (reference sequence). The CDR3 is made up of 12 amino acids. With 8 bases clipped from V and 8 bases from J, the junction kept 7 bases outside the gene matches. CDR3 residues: CASGTGSSGYTF. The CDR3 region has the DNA TGTGCCAGCGGGACAGGCTCTAGCGGCTACACCTTC.

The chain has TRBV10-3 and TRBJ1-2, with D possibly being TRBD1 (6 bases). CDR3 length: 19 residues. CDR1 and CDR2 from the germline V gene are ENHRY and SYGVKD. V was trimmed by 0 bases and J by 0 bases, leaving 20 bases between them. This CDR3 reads CAISESSGGPSFSNYGYTF. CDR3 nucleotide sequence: TGTGCCATCAGTGAGTCGTCGGGGGGGCCCTCTTTTTCTAACTATGGCTACACCTTC.

The CDR3, as DNA: TGTGCCAGCAGCTTGGGACAGGGGGCTAATTCACCCCTCCACTTT. It translates to CASSLGQGANSPLHF. The rearrangement uses TRBV5-6 and TRBJ1-6; 10 bases align to TRBD1. Unmatched junction bases numbered 0, after V lost 0 bases and J lost 6 bases. The CDR3 is 15 residues long. Germline loops: CDR1 SGHDT, CDR2 YYEEEE.

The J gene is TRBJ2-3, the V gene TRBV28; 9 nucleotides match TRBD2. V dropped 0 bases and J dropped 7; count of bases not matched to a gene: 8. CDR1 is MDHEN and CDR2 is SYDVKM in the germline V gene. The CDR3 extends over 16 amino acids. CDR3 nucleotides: TGTGCCAGCAGTTTATGGGGGACTAGCCTTGAGAATACGCAGTATTTT. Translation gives CASSLWGTSLENTQYF.

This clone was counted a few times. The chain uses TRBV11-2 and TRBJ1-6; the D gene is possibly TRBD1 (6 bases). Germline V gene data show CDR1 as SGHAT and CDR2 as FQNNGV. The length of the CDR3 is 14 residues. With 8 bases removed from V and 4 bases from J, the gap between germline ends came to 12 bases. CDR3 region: CASVSGQYNSPLHF. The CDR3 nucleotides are TGTGCCAGCGTCTCAGGACAGTATAATTCACCCCTCCACTTT.